This is a list of T cell receptor beta chains from one sample in a study of cytomegalovirus exposure and HLA in healthy donors. Assay used: immunoSEQ multiplex PCR; TCRdb lists only in-frame clones, some missing. The sample holds 150,000 or so clones, about 88% seen once. The sample taken for sequencing was PBMCs. The receptors originated from a woman between 18 and 30 years old in good health and CMV-seronegative. Each CDR3 is given without its conserved first and last residue.

cdr3_aa	v_call	j_call
AWRGQGDYGYT	TRBV30	TRBJ1-2
ASKAGASTDTQY	TRBV6-4	TRBJ2-3
ASSLDSYNEQF	TRBV5-6	TRBJ2-1
ASSFWTVRYGYT	TRBV5-6	TRBJ1-2
ATRGQDNSPLH	TRBV7-9	TRBJ1-6
ASSYSKGDYGYT	TRBV6-5	TRBJ1-2
ASSLQGSYEQY	TRBV28	TRBJ2-7
ASSPPGQGGTDTQY	TRBV7-9	TRBJ2-3
ASKRPGQGQETQY	TRBV5-6	TRBJ2-5
ASSAPLSAGQETQY	TRBV9	TRBJ2-5
ASSEYAGGNYGYT	TRBV6-1	TRBJ1-2
ASSTQGGDEQF	TRBV18	TRBJ2-1
ASSTVLRETQY	TRBV27	TRBJ2-5
ASTAETDQPQH	TRBV2	TRBJ1-5
ASSSKREGGEQY	TRBV28	TRBJ2-7
SVEGRQGVGTDTQY	TRBV29-1	TRBJ2-3
ASLTGNEQF	TRBV19	TRBJ2-1
ASSPPSGASDTQY	TRBV18	TRBJ2-3
ASSERDIKSNQPQH	TRBV6-1	TRBJ1-5
ASSVRAGGLGETQY	TRBV9	TRBJ2-5
ASSPPPGTDYYGYT	TRBV18	TRBJ1-2
ASSRTGGPGNTIY	TRBV6-5	TRBJ1-3
ASSPGGGAQGYT	TRBV5-4	TRBJ1-2
ASSLQISTDTQY	TRBV5-1	TRBJ2-3
ASSESQGAMYEQY	TRBV7-9	TRBJ2-7
ASRDRGSTDTQY	TRBV19	TRBJ2-3
ASSLVRSPNQPQH	TRBV4-1	TRBJ1-5
ASSLWTESNQPQH	TRBV7-2	TRBJ1-5
ASLAGGGDTQY	TRBV2	TRBJ2-3
ASSAARRGEQF	TRBV25-1	TRBJ2-1
ASSSYSSLGGTGELF	TRBV28	TRBJ2-2
AWRGLAENYEQY	TRBV30	TRBJ2-7
ASSVQGGAEAF	TRBV7-6	TRBJ1-1
ASSPGTHRDGRAF	TRBV18	TRBJ1-1
ASSSIIRQPYEQY	TRBV11-2	TRBJ2-7
AWSVRSVEKLF	TRBV30	TRBJ1-4
AISESGQIYEQY	TRBV10-3	TRBJ2-7
ASSSTRLAGATYEQY	TRBV7-9	.
ASSYSGGAPDTQY	TRBV7-6	TRBJ2-3
ASSLRDRGQPQH	TRBV27	TRBJ1-5
ASRKDYLINEQF	TRBV6-6	TRBJ2-1
AWSYGGAAGNTIY	TRBV30	TRBJ1-3
ASSSRRAGGEQY	TRBV5-6	TRBJ2-5
ASSPPQRETQY	TRBV7-9	TRBJ2-5
ASSSAGGPGEQY	TRBV27	TRBJ2-7
ASSFDRAYEQY	TRBV5-4	TRBJ2-7
ASSFPGTGFPRTDTQY	TRBV5-1	TRBJ2-3
ASSLDNRGNSPLH	TRBV6-5	TRBJ1-6
ASSLVAGTVSTDTQY	TRBV28	TRBJ2-3
ASRPTGTYTNYGYT	TRBV28	TRBJ1-2
ASSPLSLAGPYNEQF	TRBV27	TRBJ2-1
ASSGGQPQH	TRBV6-6	TRBJ1-5
ASSPPGGYRELYGYT	TRBV5-4	TRBJ1-2
ASRKNLATNEKLF	TRBV28	TRBJ1-4
AWSVRLAYTGELF	TRBV30	TRBJ2-2
ASSQVGANQPQH	TRBV4-2	TRBJ1-5